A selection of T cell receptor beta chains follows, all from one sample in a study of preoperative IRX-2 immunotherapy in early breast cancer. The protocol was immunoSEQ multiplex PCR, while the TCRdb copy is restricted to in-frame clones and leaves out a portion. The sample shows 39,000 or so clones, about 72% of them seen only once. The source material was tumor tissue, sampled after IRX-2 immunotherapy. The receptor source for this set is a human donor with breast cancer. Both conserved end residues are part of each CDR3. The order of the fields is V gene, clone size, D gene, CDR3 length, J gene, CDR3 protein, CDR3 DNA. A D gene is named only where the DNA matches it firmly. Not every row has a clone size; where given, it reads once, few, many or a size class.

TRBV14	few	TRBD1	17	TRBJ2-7	CASSQTYTGGDPYEQYF	TGTGCCAGCAGCCAGACCTACACAGGGGGCGATCCCTACGAGCAGTACTTC
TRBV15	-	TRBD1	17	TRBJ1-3	CATSRDRDSGRGNTIYF	TGTGCCACCAGCAGAGATCGGGACAGCGGGCGAGGAAACACCATATATTTT
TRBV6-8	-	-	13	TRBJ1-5	CASRRGEHQPQHF	TGTGCCAGCAGGAGGGGGGAGCATCAGCCCCAGCATTTT
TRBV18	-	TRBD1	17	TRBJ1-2	CASSPLQGDVSSYGYTF	TGTGCCAGCTCACCACTGCAGGGGGATGTTTCTAGCTATGGCTACACCTTC
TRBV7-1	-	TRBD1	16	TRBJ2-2	CASSSGTGSQTGELFF	TGTGCCAGCAGCTCCGGGACAGGGAGTCAAACCGGGGAGCTGTTTTTT
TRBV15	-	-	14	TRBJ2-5	CATSRRGDGETQYF	TGTGCCACCAGCAGACGCGGGGATGGGGAGACCCAGTACTTC
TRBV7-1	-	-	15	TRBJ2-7	CASSQVFDIIYEQYF	TGTGCCAGCAGCCAGGTGTTCGACATTATCTACGAGCAGTACTTC
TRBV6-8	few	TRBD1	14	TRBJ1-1	CASSYLQGITEAFF	TGTGCCAGCAGTTACCTACAGGGGATCACTGAAGCTTTCTTT
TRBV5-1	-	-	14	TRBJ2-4	CASSLERSGDIQYF	TGCGCCAGCAGCTTGGAACGTAGTGGGGACATTCAGTACTTC
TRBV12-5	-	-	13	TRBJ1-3	CASNGDSGNTIYF	TGTGCCAGCAACGGGGACTCTGGAAACACCATATATTTT
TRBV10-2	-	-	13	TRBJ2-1	CASTDSANNEQFF	TGCGCCAGCACCGACTCGGCTAACAATGAGCAGTTCTTC
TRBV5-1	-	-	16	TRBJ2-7	CASSLGSGTRPYEQYF	TGCGCCAGCAGCTTGGGCTCCGGGACCCGACCCTACGAGCAGTACTTC
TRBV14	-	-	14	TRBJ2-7	CASSLNLASYEQYF	TGTGCCAGCAGTCTGAACCTAGCCTCCTACGAGCAGTACTTC
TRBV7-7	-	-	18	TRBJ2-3	CASSQDWTDPRGTDTQYF	TGTGCCAGCAGCCAAGATTGGACGGACCCGAGGGGCACAGATACGCAGTATTTT
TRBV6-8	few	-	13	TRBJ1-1	CASSYRGNTEAFF	TGTGCCAGCAGTTACAGGGGGAACACTGAAGCTTTCTTT
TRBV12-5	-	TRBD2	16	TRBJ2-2	CASAPRGGLDTGELFF	TGTGCTAGTGCCCCTCGCGGGGGTTTGGACACCGGGGAGCTGTTTTTT
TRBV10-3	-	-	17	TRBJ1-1	CAISESRGGGRGTEAFF	TGTGCCATCAGTGAGTCGCGTGGAGGGGGGAGGGGCACTGAAGCTTTCTTT
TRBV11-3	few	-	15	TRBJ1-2	CASSVKAGINYGYTF	TGTGCCAGCAGCGTCAAGGCGGGCATTAACTATGGCTACACCTTC
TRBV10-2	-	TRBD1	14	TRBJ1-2	CASSVGQGQAPSAF	TGCGCCAGCAGTGTCGGACAAGGACAGGCCCCCTCAGCCTTC
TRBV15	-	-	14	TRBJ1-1	CATSRGGMSTEAFF	TGTGCCACCAGCAGGGGGGGTATGAGCACTGAAGCTTTCTTT
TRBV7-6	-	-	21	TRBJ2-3	CASSPHPADLLISGGTDTQYF	TGTGCCAGCAGCCCCCACCCCGCGGACCTGTTAATATCGGGGGGCACAGATACGCAGTATTTT
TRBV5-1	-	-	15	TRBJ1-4	CASSQHTMGNEKLFF	TGCGCCAGCAGCCAACACACAATGGGTAATGAAAAACTGTTTTTT
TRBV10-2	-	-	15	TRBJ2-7	CASSEPSGQTYGQYF	TGCGCCAGCAGTGAGCCCTCGGGACAAACCTACGGGCAGTACTTC
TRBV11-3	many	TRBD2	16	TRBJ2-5	CASSSSGLAVKETQYF	TGTGCCAGCAGCTCCTCCGGGCTAGCGGTTAAAGAGACCCAGTACTTC
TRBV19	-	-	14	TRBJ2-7	CASRELGGGGEQYF	TGTGCCAGCAGAGAATTAGGGGGTGGAGGCGAGCAGTACTTC
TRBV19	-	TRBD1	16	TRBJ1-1	CASSKGTAGRNTEAFF	TGTGCCAGTAGTAAAGGGACAGCGGGTAGGAACACTGAAGCTTTCTTT
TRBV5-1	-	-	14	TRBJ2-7	CASSLTGLSYEQYF	TGCGCCAGCAGCTTGACAGGGCTGTCCTACGAGCAGTACTTC
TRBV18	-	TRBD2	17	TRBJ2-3	CASSPRPPGGNTDTQYF	TGTGCCAGCTCACCCCGGCCCCCGGGAGGTAACACAGATACGCAGTATTTT
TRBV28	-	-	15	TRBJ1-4	CASSLSQGYNEKLFF	TGTGCCAGCAGTTTATCCCAGGGGTATAATGAAAAACTGTTTTTT
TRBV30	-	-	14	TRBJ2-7	CAWSRAATTGEQYF	TGTGCCTGGAGTCGGGCAGCTACGACTGGGGAGCAGTACTTC
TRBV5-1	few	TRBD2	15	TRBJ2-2	CASSLEGLAHGELFF	TGCGCCAGCAGCTTGGAGGGACTAGCCCACGGGGAGCTGTTTTTT
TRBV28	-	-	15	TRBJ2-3	CASSFDQQATDTQYF	TGTGCCAGCAGTTTCGATCAGCAGGCGACAGATACGCAGTATTTT
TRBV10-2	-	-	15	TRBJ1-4	CASSEFREPNEKLFF	TGCGCCAGCAGTGAGTTCCGGGAACCTAATGAAAAACTGTTTTTT
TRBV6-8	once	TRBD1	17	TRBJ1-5	CASSDGQGASSNQPQHF	TGTGCCAGCAGTGACGGACAGGGGGCATCATCCAATCAGCCCCAGCATTTT
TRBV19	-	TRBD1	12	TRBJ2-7	CTSSHDRARQYF	TGTACCAGTAGCCATGACAGGGCGCGGCAGTACTTC
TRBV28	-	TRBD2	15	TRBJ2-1	CASSTGTSGRFEQFF	TGTGCCAGCAGTACCGGGACTAGCGGGAGATTTGAGCAGTTCTTC
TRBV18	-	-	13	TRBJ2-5	CASSPSREETQYF	TGTGCCAGCTCACCCTCCAGGGAAGAGACCCAGTACTTC
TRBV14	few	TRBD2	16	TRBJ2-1	CASSQVWAGARDEQFF	TGTGCCAGCAGCCAAGTCTGGGCGGGAGCCCGCGATGAGCAGTTCTTC
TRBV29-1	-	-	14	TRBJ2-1	CSVISGRRYNEQFF	TGCAGCGTTATAAGCGGGCGACGCTACAATGAGCAGTTCTTC
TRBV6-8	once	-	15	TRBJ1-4	CASSPPGGRNEKLFF	TGTGCCAGCAGTCCTCCTGGGGGCCGGAATGAAAAACTGTTTTTT
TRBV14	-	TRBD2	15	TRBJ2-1	CASSHERGGDNEQFF	TGTGCCAGCAGCCACGAGCGGGGGGGAGACAATGAGCAGTTCTTC
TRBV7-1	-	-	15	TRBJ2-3	CASSPVSRYTDTQYF	TGTGCCAGCAGCCCCGTTAGCAGATACACAGATACGCAGTATTTT
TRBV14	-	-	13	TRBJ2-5	CASSQVVFETQYF	TGTGCCAGCAGCCAAGTGGTTTTCGAGACCCAGTACTTC
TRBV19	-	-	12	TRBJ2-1	CAISGLNNEQFF	TGTGCCATTTCCGGTCTCAACAATGAGCAGTTCTTC
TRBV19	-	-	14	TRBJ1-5	CASSTSGAVEPQHF	TGTGCCAGTAGTACCTCGGGAGCGGTAGAGCCCCAGCATTTT
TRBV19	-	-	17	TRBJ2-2	CASNTPGGRGNTGELFF	TGTGCCAGTAACACGCCTGGGGGAAGGGGGAACACCGGGGAGCTGTTTTTT
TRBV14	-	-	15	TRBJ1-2	CASSQETQGIYGYTF	TGTGCCAGCAGCCAAGAAACCCAGGGGATCTATGGCTACACCTTC
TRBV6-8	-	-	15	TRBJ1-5	CASSLTGRSNQPQHF	TGTGCCAGCAGTCTTACAGGGCGAAGCAATCAGCCCCAGCATTTT
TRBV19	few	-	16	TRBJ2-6	CASSKESNSGANVLTF	TGTGCCAGTAGTAAGGAAAGCAACTCTGGAGCCAACGTCCTGACTTTC
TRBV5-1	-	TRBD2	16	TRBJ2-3	CASSLISGGSTDTQYF	TGCGCCAGCAGCTTGATATCGGGGGGGAGCACAGATACGCAGTATTTT
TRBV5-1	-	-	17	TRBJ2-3	CASSLDGSATSTDTQYF	TGCGCCAGCAGCTTGGACGGTAGCGCGACTAGCACAGATACGCAGTATTTT